These T cell receptor beta chains were read from a single sample in a study of human T cells and chemical hapten exposure. TCRdb analysed the RACE reads with MiXCR anew, one entry per CDR3 protein. Of fewer than 150,000 distinct CDR3 sequences detected, roughly 15% appear once; the ten largest clones hold 0.9% to 0.95%. This sample comprised whole blood, obtained in connection with sensitization to the hapten diphenylcyclopropenone (DPC). These receptor sequences come from a man aged 18 to 30 with alopecia areata. Some clones in this sample may be carry-over from other donors' samples. Each CDR3 is given with its conserved first and last residue. A D gene is named only where the DNA matches it firmly. A row's size may be missing; if present it is once, few, many or a size class.

clone size | J gene | D gene | V gene | CDR3 DNA | CDR3 protein
. | TRBJ2-2 | . | TRBV10-3 | TGTGCCATCAGCGAGTCGAGACTAGGGCTTAGTGCGGAGCTGTTTTTT | CAISESRLGLSAELFF
. | TRBJ1-6 | . | TRBV6-5 | TGTGCCAGCAGTAAAGGGGGCTCCTATAATTCACCCCTCCACTTT | CASSKGGSYNSPLHF
few | TRBJ1-6 | TRBD1 | TRBV5-1 | TGCGCCACCAGCCGGGACAGGGGTGATTCACCCCTCCACTTT | CATSRDRGDSPLHF
few | TRBJ2-1 | . | TRBV9 | TGTGCCAGCAGCTACACCGGGACGAGTAAAATCCATGAGCAGTTCTTC | CASSYTGTSKIHEQFF
many | TRBJ2-2 | . | TRBV11-2 | TGTGCCAGCAGCTTGGTGAACACCGGGGAGCTGTTTTTT | CASSLVNTGELFF
. | TRBJ2-7 | TRBD1 | TRBV6-2/TRBV6-3 | TGTGCCAGCAGCCGAGGGGGCGAGGTAGCCGACGAGCAGTACTTC | CASSRGGEVADEQYF
. | TRBJ1-6 | . | TRBV7-6 | TGTGCCAGCAGACACCCGGAGGGAGATTCACCCCTCCACTTT | CASRHPEGDSPLHF
. | TRBJ2-5 | . | TRBV6-2/TRBV6-3 | TGTGCCAGCAGTGTCGTGGGGTTTCAAGAGACCCAGTACTTC | CASSVVGFQETQYF
once | TRBJ2-2 | . | TRBV29-1 | TGCAGCGTTGATAAAGGGTTCAACACCGGGGAGCTGTTTTTT | CSVDKGFNTGELFF
few | TRBJ2-7 | . | TRBV28 | TGTGCCAGCAGTTTATTCCCGGGAACAACTACTTCCGAGCAGTACTTC | CASSLFPGTTTSEQYF
few | TRBJ2-7 | . | TRBV20-1 | TGCAGTGCGCTCAAGACAGGAGCCTACGAGCAGTACTTC | CSALKTGAYEQYF
many | TRBJ2-3 | . | TRBV7-3 | TGTGCCAGCAGCTTAAGCGCAGGCACAGATACGCAGTATTTT | CASSLSAGTDTQYF
many | TRBJ2-1 | . | TRBV9 | TGTGCCAGCAGCGACCCTAGCTCCTACAATGAGCAGTTCTTC | CASSDPSSYNEQFF
many | TRBJ2-4 | TRBD2 | TRBV4-1 | TGCGCCAGCAGCCTATCATTAGCGGGGGAGTCACCTCGGGAAAACATTCAGTACTTC | CASSLSLAGESPRENIQYF
few | TRBJ2-2 | . | TRBV10-1 | TGCGCCAGCAAGGAGGGGAACACCGGGGAGCTGTTTTTT | CASKEGNTGELFF
. | TRBJ2-7 | . | TRBV3-1 | TGTGCCAGCAGCCAAGAAGGGGGGCTCACCTACGAGCAGTACTTC | CASSQEGGLTYEQYF
. | TRBJ1-3 | . | TRBV10-1 | TGCGCCAGCAGTGAGAACGTCGGCTCGCCTTCTGGAAACACCATATATTTT | CASSENVGSPSGNTIYF
. | TRBJ1-1 | . | TRBV5-1 | TGCGCCAGCACGGGAAGTTTGAACACTGAAGCTTTCTTT | CASTGSLNTEAFF
. | TRBJ2-5 | . | TRBV7-6 | TGTGCCAGCAGCGCCGCCCACGACTGGACTTCCAAAGAGACCCAGTACTTC | CASSAAHDWTSKETQYF
. | TRBJ2-3 | TRBD1 | TRBV5-1 | TGCGCCAGCAGCCTTAGACAGGGCTTGGATACGCAGTATTTT | CASSLRQGLDTQYF